The rows below give T cell receptor beta chains drawn from one sample of a study of control samples from healthy donors and cancer patients. The protocol was immunoSEQ multiplex PCR, while the TCRdb copy is restricted to in-frame clones and leaves out a portion. The sample records 95,000 to 150,000 clones, more than 75% being singletons. The sequencing input was blood. All receptors come from a man aged 30 to 39 in good health. The CDR3 runs from the conserved cysteine through the conserved F or W. Clone size is stated in some rows and not others, as once, few, many or a class when expanded.

CDR3aa,v_gene,j_gene,abundance,len
CASSPEGAEAFF,TRBV7-9,TRBJ1-1,NA,12
CAWMPTQAGGYTF,TRBV30,TRBJ1-2,once,13
CASSLPGPNQPQHF,TRBV18,TRBJ1-5,NA,14
CASSLDRGNYGYTF,TRBV7-2,TRBJ1-2,NA,14
CASSLGAWGANVLTF,TRBV11-3,TRBJ2-6,NA,15
CASSEESGGSGRAFF,TRBV6-1,TRBJ1-1,NA,15
CATQRPGGGSGYEQYF,TRBV10-2,TRBJ2-7,NA,16
CASSKGQPNSPLHF,TRBV9,TRBJ1-6,NA,14
CASSQGSGGPSGANVLTF,TRBV3-1/TRBV3-2,TRBJ2-6,NA,18
CASSLADGNTIYF,TRBV11-2,TRBJ1-3,NA,13
CASSQVAGDKETQYF,TRBV4-2,TRBJ2-5,NA,15
CASSVMVGEGNTIYF,TRBV7-2,TRBJ1-3,NA,15
CASSLGQGLNTEAFF,TRBV6-5,TRBJ1-1,NA,15
CATSGSAETQYF,TRBV24-1,TRBJ2-5,few,12
CASSEYNEQYF,TRBV25-1,TRBJ2-7,NA,11
CASSLASGFTGANVLTF,TRBV5-6,TRBJ2-6,NA,17
CASSTRQGASTDTQYF,TRBV5-1,TRBJ2-3,NA,16
CASRVTGVHQPQHF,TRBV19,TRBJ1-5,once,14
CASSYSGAEAFF,TRBV6-5,TRBJ1-1,few,12
CASSGSGGNTIYF,TRBV10-2,TRBJ1-3,NA,13
CASRTGQNQPQHF,TRBV6-5,TRBJ1-5,NA,13
CASSPIAGTYNEQFF,TRBV18,TRBJ2-1,NA,15
CASSLGLAAQETQYF,TRBV7-9,TRBJ2-5,NA,15
CASSPSSYEQYF,TRBV2,TRBJ2-7,NA,12
CASSHISNNSPLHF,TRBV3-1/TRBV3-2,TRBJ1-6,NA,14
CASSLQRFGNTIYF,TRBV18,TRBJ1-3,NA,14
CASSLGVGSEAFF,TRBV5-6,TRBJ1-1,NA,13
CAWTLSTGGAVPEAFF,TRBV30,TRBJ1-1,NA,16
CASSFPGQGLDEQFF,TRBV6-5,TRBJ2-1,NA,15
CASHTGAAGDSPLHF,TRBV6-5,TRBJ1-6,many,15
CASSLGRDTANYGYTF,TRBV4-2,TRBJ1-2,NA,16
CASSSSGEGAEQFF,TRBV19,TRBJ2-1,NA,14
CASSLQGQGLGETQYF,TRBV5-1,TRBJ2-5,NA,16
CASSPPSSGDNEQFF,TRBV18,TRBJ2-1,NA,15
CASSHGHLKPLHF,TRBV3-1/TRBV3-2,TRBJ1-6,NA,13
CASRRTDYTEAFF,TRBV6-6,TRBJ1-1,NA,13
CASSELSAPTQYF,TRBV2,TRBJ2-5,NA,13
CAWSRGGTLGNTIYF,TRBV30,TRBJ1-3,NA,15
CASSSGLLKGEKLFF,TRBV6-6,TRBJ1-4,NA,15
CASSAGGTSRETQYF,TRBV9,TRBJ2-5,NA,15
CASSQEFRQGGTDTQYF,TRBV4-2,TRBJ2-3,once,17
CASSLGNSGGDYGYTF,TRBV7-2,TRBJ1-2,NA,16
CASSFPGGGSYEQYF,TRBV5-5,TRBJ2-7,NA,15
CSASTNSGGNQPQHF,TRBV20-1,TRBJ1-5,NA,15
CASSKGFAGNTIYF,TRBV5-6,TRBJ1-3,once,14
CASSAQPDNSPLHF,TRBV10-1,TRBJ1-6,few,14
CASSQGQGPSGTEAFF,TRBV4-1,TRBJ1-1,NA,16
CASSLAGGIGTEAFF,TRBV7-2,TRBJ1-1,NA,15
CASSQDRARGDTDTQYF,TRBV4-1,TRBJ2-3,NA,17